Detailed here is one T cell receptor (beta chain). The CDR3 runs 17 residues. V lost 0 bases, J lost 2 bases, and 7 bases stayed unmatched. Looked up from germline, CDR1 is SGHRS and CDR2 is YFSETQ. The sample is drawn from a study of cytomegalovirus exposure and HLA in healthy donors. The PCR made use of 60 Vbeta and 13 Jbeta primers. Repertoires were generated with immunoSEQ multiplex PCR, while TCRdb's copy carries only in-frame clones and drops some. This sample has 200,000 to 250,000 clones; around 64% occur once, and the top ten carry less than 3%. The TCR comes from a man aged 40-50 years in good health and CMV-seropositive. This chain connects TRBV5-1 to TRBJ2-7; 11 positions match TRBD1. Sequencing was carried out using PBMCs. CDR3 DNA sequence: TGCGCCAGCAGCTTGGGAGGACAGGGGGCCCTACCCTACGAGCAGTACTTC. Translated: CASSLGGQGALPYEQYF.